The source of this T cell receptor (beta chain) is a study of T cells in Graves' hyperthyroidism and ophthalmopathy. The CDR3 has 12 amino acids. The germline V gene encodes CDR1 SGHTA and CDR2 FQGNSA. In making diagnoses, clinical symptoms, serum thyroxine and TRAb, thyroid ultrasound and orbital computed tomography were all used. Findings and limits, study-wide: Blood shared most expanded thyroid clonotypes above 0.001. Prediction of ophthalmopathy progression came a median around 6 months pre-onset.

Comments on this clonotype: Antigen unknown. This clone may be a read error of a much larger clone one base away.

RNA transcripts yielded amplified TCR beta CDR3 regions. An initial round of RT-PCR targeting the TCR CDR3 relied on the HTBI primer set. One entry per CDR3 protein results from TCRdb running MiXCR on the multiplex PCR reads. The sample yields 500,000 to 650,000 distinct CDR3 sequences, about 15% seen once. Material for sequencing was blood. The origin of this receptor is a woman between 18 and 30 years old with Graves' ophthalmopathy. This chain connects TRBV7-2 to TRBJ2-1; the D gene is possibly TRBD1 (6 bases). In DNA, the CDR3 is TGTGCCAGCAGCGCCGGGGACAATGAGCCGTTCTTC. Protein: CASSAGDNEPFF.